Listed here is a single TCR beta chain. Its antigen is not known. This specimen belongs to a study of early T cells in non-severe SARS-CoV-2 infection. General study results and limits: Anti-spike CD8 responses were favored in VDJdb matching, and private and CD4 specificities were missed.

The CDR3 runs to 12 residues. CDR1 and CDR2 from the germline V gene are SQVTM and ANQGSEA. With 7 bases removed from V and 6 bases from J, the gap between germline ends came to 15 bases. TCRdb passed the 5' RACE reads through MiXCR, listing each CDR3 protein once. This sample has some 66,000 distinct CDR3 sequences, with about 12% found just once. Sequenced input: whole blood. The gene calls are TRBV29-1 and TRBJ1-1, with TRBD1 as a possible D gene (6 bases). This TCR derives from an adult who was a healthcare worker with PCR-confirmed SARS-CoV-2 infection or an uninfected control (not recorded which). CDR3 residues: CSARDTPAEAFF. The CDR3 nucleotides read TGCAGCGCCCGGGACACCCCCGCTGAAGCTTTCTTT.